A selection of T cell receptor beta chains follows, all from one sample in a study of CD8 T cells in Susac syndrome. Using its own MiXCR run on the immunoSEQ multiplex PCR reads, TCRdb lists one record per CDR3 protein. Of 100,000 to 150,000 distinct CDR3 sequences in the sample, 80% to 85% were seen once. Material for sequencing was CD8+ T cells from PBMCs. The source of these receptors is a human donor with multiple sclerosis. CDR3s include the opening cysteine and the closing phenylalanine or tryptophan. A D gene is named only where the DNA matches it firmly. The size field is filled for only some rows; it gives once, few, many or a size class.

D	V	J	size	DNA	CDR3
-	TRBV27	TRBJ2-7	-	TGTGCCAGCAGTTCAGGAGGAGATAGTGGATACGAGCAGTACTTC	CASSSGGDSGYEQYF
-	TRBV2	TRBJ1-1	-	TGTGCCAGCAGTCCTGACAGAATGAACACTGAAGCTTTCTTT	CASSPDRMNTEAFF
-	TRBV4-1	TRBJ2-7	-	TGCGCCAGCAGCCAACGTGGACAGATGCAATACGAGCAGTACTTC	CASSQRGQMQYEQYF
-	TRBV12-3/TRBV12-4	TRBJ1-1	-	TGTGCCAGCAAACTGTGGGGGACTGAAGCTTTCTTT	CASKLWGTEAFF
-	TRBV6-1	TRBJ2-7	-	TGTGCCAGCAGTTTGAGTTCGGACGTCGGCGAGCAGTACTTC	CASSLSSDVGEQYF
-	TRBV5-1	TRBJ2-7	few	TGCGCCAGCAGCTACCACAGCCTCTACGAGCAGTACTTC	CASSYHSLYEQYF
TRBD1	TRBV27	TRBJ2-1	-	TGTGCCAGCAGTCCTCAGACCAGGGGGCAAGACAATGAGCAGTTCTTC	CASSPQTRGQDNEQFF
-	TRBV2	TRBJ1-1	-	TGTGCCCATCAGGCGAACACTGAAGCTTTCTTT	CAHQANTEAFF
-	TRBV6-1	TRBJ2-1	-	TGTGCCAGCAGTGACTGGCGCTACAATGAGCAGTTCTTC	CASSDWRYNEQFF
-	TRBV7-9	TRBJ2-5	-	TGTGCCAGCAGCTTACCAGACCAAGAGACCCAGTACTTC	CASSLPDQETQYF
-	TRBV27	TRBJ2-5	-	TGTGCCAGCAGTCCCACCTCGCCCCAGTCCGGGACCCAGTACTTC	CASSPTSPQSGTQYF
TRBD2	TRBV14	TRBJ2-1	-	TGTGCCAGCAGCCAAGGGTCTATAGCGGGGGATCAGAAGTTCTTC	CASSQGSIAGDQKFF
-	TRBV21-1	TRBJ2-1	-	TGTGCCGGAAAACCCAGCTGCTCGAGCTCCTACAATGAGCAGTTCTTC	CAGKPSCSSSYNEQFF
TRBD2	TRBV9	TRBJ2-1	once	TGTGCCAGCAGCCCCCACGGTGGGCTAGCGGTCCACAATGAGCAGTTCTTC	CASSPHGGLAVHNEQFF
-	TRBV4-1	TRBJ1-2	few	TGCGCCAGCAGCCAAGTTGCCCCTACCGGGACACTCCCCGGAGGCTACACCTTC	CASSQVAPTGTLPGGYTF
-	TRBV6-5	TRBJ2-7	-	TGTGCCAGCAGTTACGGGGCAGGGCGCTTCTACGAGCAGTACTTC	CASSYGAGRFYEQYF
-	TRBV6-6	TRBJ1-2	few	TGTGCCAGCAGTTATAGTGAAGACGATGGCTACACCTTC	CASSYSEDDGYTF
-	TRBV10-3	TRBJ1-1	-	TGTGCCATCAGTGAGAGCGGGGCGGACACTGAAGCTTTCTTT	CAISESGADTEAFF
-	TRBV6-5	TRBJ1-1	-	TGTGCCAGCAGTTACTTGGTGGGGATGAACACTGAAGCTTTCTTT	CASSYLVGMNTEAFF
-	TRBV3-1	TRBJ1-1	-	TGTGCCAGCAGCCAAGATCAGGTACAGACTGAAGCTTTCTTT	CASSQDQVQTEAFF
-	TRBV4-2	TRBJ1-2	-	TGTGCCAGCAGCGGGGTCGGCTACACCTTC	CASSGVGYTF
TRBD1	TRBV7-2	TRBJ2-5	-	TGTGCCAGCAGCTTACCCCCTATACCCGACAGGGGGTATGAGACCCAGTACTTC	CASSLPPIPDRGYETQYF
-	TRBV14	TRBJ1-1	-	TGTGCCAGCAGCCAAGATCCGGTCCTGAACACTGAAGCTTTCTTT	CASSQDPVLNTEAFF
-	TRBV11-2	TRBJ1-1	-	TGTGCCAGCAGTTCTCTCAGGAAAGGGGAAACTGAAGCTTTCTTT	CASSSLRKGETEAFF
-	TRBV7-9	TRBJ1-2	-	TGTGCCAGCACCCAAGAAGGCGCCGGTGACAGACTAAGGAATGGCTACACCTTC	CASTQEGAGDRLRNGYTF
TRBD2	TRBV4-1	TRBJ2-1	-	TGCGCCAGCAGCCAGACGACTAGCGGGAGGGCCGGGCAGTTCTTC	CASSQTTSGRAGQFF
-	TRBV27	TRBJ2-6	-	TGTGCCAGCAGTTTGGTTAGGGAATATGGGGCCAACGTCCTGACTTTC	CASSLVREYGANVLTF
-	TRBV7-9	TRBJ1-3	-	TGTGCCAGCAGCTTACCCCTCCCGGGCTCTGGAAACACCATATATTTT	CASSLPLPGSGNTIYF
TRBD2	TRBV2	TRBJ2-1	-	TGTGCCAGCATCGCTCGTGTACTAGCGGGGTTCCATGAGCAGTTCTTC	CASIARVLAGFHEQFF
-	TRBV4-1	TRBJ2-2	-	TGCGCCAGCAGCCAAGGTACACGAACCGGGGAGCTGTTTTTT	CASSQGTRTGELFF
-	TRBV30	TRBJ2-1	-	TGTGCCTGGAGTTCAGCGAGTGGGAGCTATGAGCAGTTCTTC	CAWSSASGSYEQFF
TRBD1	TRBV4-1	TRBJ1-1	once	TGCGCCAGCAAGAGAGCACAGGGGTTAACTGAAGTTTTCTTT	CASKRAQGLTEVFF
-	TRBV19	TRBJ1-1	-	TGTGCCAGTATTAACTACGCAATGAACACTGAAGCTTTCTTT	CASINYAMNTEAFF
TRBD1	TRBV7-9	TRBJ1-1	-	TGTGCCAGCAGCTTAGCACAAAACAGGGGGCAGGTTGAAGCTTTCTTT	CASSLAQNRGQVEAFF
-	TRBV18	TRBJ2-7	-	TGTGCCAGCTCACCAAACGCGAGGACCTACGAGCAGTACTTC	CASSPNARTYEQYF
-	TRBV13	TRBJ2-4	-	TGTGCCAGCGCCAGTGACGTGGCAGCCAAAAACATTCAGTACTTC	CASASDVAAKNIQYF
-	TRBV20-1	TRBJ2-6	-	TGCAGTGCGGCAGACAGCCCCTCTGGGGCCAACGTCCTGACTTTC	CSAADSPSGANVLTF
TRBD1	TRBV7-9	TRBJ1-2	-	TGTGCCAGCAGTTCAGGGGGAATGGATGGCTACACCTTC	CASSSGGMDGYTF
TRBD1	TRBV7-9	TRBJ2-1	-	TGTGCCAGCAGCGGGTTAGGGACAGGGTACAATGAGCAGTTCTTC	CASSGLGTGYNEQFF
TRBD2	TRBV5-6	TRBJ2-1	-	TGTGCCAGCAGCTTGCCGGCGGGACTATACAATGAGCAGTTCTTC	CASSLPAGLYNEQFF
-	TRBV20-1	TRBJ1-2	-	TGCAGTGCTAGACCCAACGGAGGAACCCCACGGGGCTATGGCTACACCTTC	CSARPNGGTPRGYGYTF
-	TRBV7-8	TRBJ2-1	-	TGTGCCAGCAGCCGAGAGGGTGAGCAGTTCTTC	CASSREGEQFF
-	TRBV4-1	TRBJ2-7	-	TGCGCCAGCAGCCAAGAACCCAGGGGATTGTCCTACGAGCAGTACTTC	CASSQEPRGLSYEQYF
-	TRBV5-6	TRBJ1-1	-	TGTGCCAGCAGCTCGGTGAACACTGAAGCTTTCTTT	CASSSVNTEAFF
-	TRBV7-9	TRBJ1-2	-	TGTGCCAGCAGCTTAGCCGGCTTCTATGGCTACACCTTC	CASSLAGFYGYTF
TRBD2	TRBV3-1	TRBJ2-1	-	TGTGCCAGCAGCCATACAGCGGGATGGAGGGAGCAGTTCTTC	CASSHTAGWREQFF
-	TRBV6-1	TRBJ2-7	-	TGTGCCAGCAGGTCTAGCGACTACGAGCAGTACTTC	CASRSSDYEQYF
-	TRBV28	TRBJ2-2	-	TGTGCCAGCAGACCAGCCCCAGGGTGGGGGTCGAACACCGGGGAGCTGTTTTTT	CASRPAPGWGSNTGELFF
-	TRBV12-3/TRBV12-4	TRBJ2-2	-	TGTGCCAGCAGTTTTTGGGATTCGGGCACCGGGGAGCTGTTTTTT	CASSFWDSGTGELFF